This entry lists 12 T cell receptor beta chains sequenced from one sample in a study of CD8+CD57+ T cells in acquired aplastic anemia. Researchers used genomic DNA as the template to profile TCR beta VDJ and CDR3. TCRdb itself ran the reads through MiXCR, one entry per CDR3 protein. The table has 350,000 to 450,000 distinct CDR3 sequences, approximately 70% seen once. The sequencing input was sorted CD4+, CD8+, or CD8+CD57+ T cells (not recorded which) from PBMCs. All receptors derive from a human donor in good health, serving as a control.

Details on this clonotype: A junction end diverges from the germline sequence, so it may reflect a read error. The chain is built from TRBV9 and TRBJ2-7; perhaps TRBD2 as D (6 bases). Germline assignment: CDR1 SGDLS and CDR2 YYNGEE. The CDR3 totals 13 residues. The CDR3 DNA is TGTGCCAGCAGCGTAGCGTCGGGGGAAGCTTTCTTTTTC. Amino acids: CASSVASGEAFFF.

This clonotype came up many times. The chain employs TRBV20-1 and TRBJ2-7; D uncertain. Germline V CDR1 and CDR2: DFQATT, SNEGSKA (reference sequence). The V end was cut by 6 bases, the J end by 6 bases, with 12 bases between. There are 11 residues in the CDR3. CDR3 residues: CSARQLGEQYF. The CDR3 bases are TGCAGTGCCAGACAATTAGGCGAGCAGTACTTC.

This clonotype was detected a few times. This chain's CDR3 is CASTTAMNTEKLFF. The CDR3 nucleotides are TGTGCCAGCACCACGGCCATGAACACTGAAAAACTGTTTTTT. The chain has TRBV2 and TRBJ1-4, with unresolved D. V was trimmed by 7 bases and J by 7 bases, leaving 16 bases between them. Germline CDR1 and CDR2: SNHLY and FYNNEI. The CDR3 spans 14 residues. Filled out from reference TRBV2 and TRBJ1-4, the complete variable domain reads EPEVTQTPSHQVTQMGQEVILRCVPISNHLYFYWYRQILGQKVEFLVSFYNNEISEKSEIFDDQFSVERPDGSNFTLKIRSTKLEDSAMYFCASTTAMNTEKLFFGSGTQLSVL.

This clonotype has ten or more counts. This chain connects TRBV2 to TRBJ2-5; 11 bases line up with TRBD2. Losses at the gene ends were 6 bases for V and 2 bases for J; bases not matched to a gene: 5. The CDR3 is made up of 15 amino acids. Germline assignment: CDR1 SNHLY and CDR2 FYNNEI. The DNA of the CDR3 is TGTGCCAGCAGCCCGGGACTAGCGGAACAAGAGACCCAGTACTTC. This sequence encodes CASSPGLAEQETQYF. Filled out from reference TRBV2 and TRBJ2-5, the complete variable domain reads EPEVTQTPSHQVTQMGQEVILRCVPISNHLYFYWYRQILGQKVEFLVSFYNNEISEKSEIFDDQFSVERPDGSNFTLKIRSTKLEDSAMYFCASSPGLAEQETQYFGPGTRLLVL.

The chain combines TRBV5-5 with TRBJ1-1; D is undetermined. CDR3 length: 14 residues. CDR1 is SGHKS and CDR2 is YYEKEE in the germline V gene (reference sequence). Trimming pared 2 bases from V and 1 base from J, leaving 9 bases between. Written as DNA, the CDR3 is TGTGCCAGCAGCTTCTTGACCGGGAACACTGAAGCTTTCTTT. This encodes CASSFLTGNTEAFF.

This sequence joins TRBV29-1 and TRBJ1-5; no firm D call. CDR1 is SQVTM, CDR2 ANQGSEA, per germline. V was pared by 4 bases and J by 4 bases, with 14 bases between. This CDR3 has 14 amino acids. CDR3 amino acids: CSVARHRVNQPQHF. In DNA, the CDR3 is TGCAGCGTTGCCAGGCATCGAGTAAATCAGCCCCAGCATTTT.

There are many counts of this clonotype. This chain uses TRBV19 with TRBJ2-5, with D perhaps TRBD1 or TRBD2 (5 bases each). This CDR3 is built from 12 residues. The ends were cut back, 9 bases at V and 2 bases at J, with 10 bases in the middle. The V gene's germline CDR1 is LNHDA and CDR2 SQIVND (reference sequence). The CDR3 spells CASGASQETQYF. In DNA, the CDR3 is TGTGCCAGCGGGGCTTCTCAAGAGACCCAGTACTTC. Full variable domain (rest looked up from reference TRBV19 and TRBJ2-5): DGGITQSPKYLFRKEGQNVTLSCEQNLNHDAMYWYRQDPGQGLRLIYYSQIVNDFQKGDIAEGYSVSREKKESFPLTVTSAQKNPTAFYLCASGASQETQYFGPGTRLLVL.

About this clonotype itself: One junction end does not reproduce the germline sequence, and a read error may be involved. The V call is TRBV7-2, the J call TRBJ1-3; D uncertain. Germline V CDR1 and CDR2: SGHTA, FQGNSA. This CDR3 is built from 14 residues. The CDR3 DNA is TGTGCCAGCAGCCAAGGCGGCTCCTGCAACAACATATATTTT. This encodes CASSQGGSCNNIYF.

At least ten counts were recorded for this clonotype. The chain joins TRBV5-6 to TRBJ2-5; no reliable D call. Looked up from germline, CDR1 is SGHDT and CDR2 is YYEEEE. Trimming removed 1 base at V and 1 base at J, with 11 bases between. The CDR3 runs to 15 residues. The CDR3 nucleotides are TGTGCCAGCAGCTTGTTTGGACCATTCCAAGAGACCCAGTACTTC. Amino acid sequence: CASSLFGPFQETQYF.

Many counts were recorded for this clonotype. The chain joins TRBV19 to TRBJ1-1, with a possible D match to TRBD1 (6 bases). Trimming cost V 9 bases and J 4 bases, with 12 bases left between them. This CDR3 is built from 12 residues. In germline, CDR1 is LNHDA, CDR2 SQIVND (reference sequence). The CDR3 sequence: CASSWTATEAFF. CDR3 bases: TGTGCCAGCTCTTGGACAGCCACTGAAGCTTTCTTT. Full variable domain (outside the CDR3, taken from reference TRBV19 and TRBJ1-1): DGGITQSPKYLFRKEGQNVTLSCEQNLNHDAMYWYRQDPGQGLRLIYYSQIVNDFQKGDIAEGYSVSREKKESFPLTVTSAQKNPTAFYLCASSWTATEAFFGQGTRLTVV.

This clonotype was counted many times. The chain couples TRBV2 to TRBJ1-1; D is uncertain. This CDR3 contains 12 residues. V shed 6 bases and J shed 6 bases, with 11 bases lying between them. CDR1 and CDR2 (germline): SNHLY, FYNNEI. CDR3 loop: CASRVELAEAFF. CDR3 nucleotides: TGTGCCAGCAGGGTCGAGTTGGCTGAAGCTTTCTTT.

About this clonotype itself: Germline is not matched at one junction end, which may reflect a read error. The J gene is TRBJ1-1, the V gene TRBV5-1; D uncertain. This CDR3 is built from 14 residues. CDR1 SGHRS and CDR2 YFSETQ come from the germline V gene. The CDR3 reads CASSPEPARTEAFF. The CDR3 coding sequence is TGTGCCAGCAGCCCTGAACCAGCGAGGACTGAAGCTTTCTTT.